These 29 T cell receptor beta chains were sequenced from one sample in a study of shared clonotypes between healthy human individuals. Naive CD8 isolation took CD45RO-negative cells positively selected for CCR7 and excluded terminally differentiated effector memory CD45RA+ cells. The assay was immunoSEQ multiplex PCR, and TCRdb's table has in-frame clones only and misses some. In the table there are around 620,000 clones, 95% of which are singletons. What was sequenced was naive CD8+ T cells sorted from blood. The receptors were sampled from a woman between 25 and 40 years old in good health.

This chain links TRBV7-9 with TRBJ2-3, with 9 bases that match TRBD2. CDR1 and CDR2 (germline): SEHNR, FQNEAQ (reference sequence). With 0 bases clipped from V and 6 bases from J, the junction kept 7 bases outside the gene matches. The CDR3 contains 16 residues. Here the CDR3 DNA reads TGTGCCAGCAGCTTAGCCGGCGGGAGGGCCAGTGATACGCAGTATTTT. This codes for CASSLAGGRASDTQYF.

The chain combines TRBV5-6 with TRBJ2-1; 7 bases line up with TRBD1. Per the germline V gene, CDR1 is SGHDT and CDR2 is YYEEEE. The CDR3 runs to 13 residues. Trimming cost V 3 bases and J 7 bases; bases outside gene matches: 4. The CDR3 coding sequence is TGTGCCAGCAGCTCCGGGACAGCAAATGAGCAGTTCTTC. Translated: CASSSGTANEQFF. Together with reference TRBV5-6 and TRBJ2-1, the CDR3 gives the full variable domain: DAGVTQSPTHLIKTRGQQVTLRCSPKSGHDTVSWYQQALGQGPQFIFQYYEEEERQRGNFPDRFSGHQFPNYSSELNVNALLLGDSALYLCASSSGTANEQFFGPGTRLTVL.

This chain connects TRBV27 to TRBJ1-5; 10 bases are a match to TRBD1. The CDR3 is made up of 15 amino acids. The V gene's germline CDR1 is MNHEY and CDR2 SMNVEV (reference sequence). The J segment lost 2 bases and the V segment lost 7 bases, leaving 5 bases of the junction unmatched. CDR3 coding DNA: TGTGCCAGCAAGGGACAGGGGCTCGGCAATCAGCCCCAGCATTTT. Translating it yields CASKGQGLGNQPQHF.

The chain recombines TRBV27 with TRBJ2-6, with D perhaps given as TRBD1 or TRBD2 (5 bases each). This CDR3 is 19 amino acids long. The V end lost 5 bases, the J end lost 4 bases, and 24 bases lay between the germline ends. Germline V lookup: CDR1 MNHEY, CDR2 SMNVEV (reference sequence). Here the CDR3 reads CASSVPGRGDRGGANVLTF. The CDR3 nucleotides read TGTGCCAGCAGTGTGCCTGGAAGGGGAGACCGTGGGGGGGCCAACGTCCTGACTTTC. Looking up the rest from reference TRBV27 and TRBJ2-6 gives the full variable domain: EAQVTQNPRYLITVTGKKLTVTCSQNMNHEYMSWYRQDPGLGLRQIYYSMNVEVTDKGDVPEGYKVSRKEKRNFPLILESPSPNQTSLYFCASSVPGRGDRGGANVLTFGAGSRLTVL.

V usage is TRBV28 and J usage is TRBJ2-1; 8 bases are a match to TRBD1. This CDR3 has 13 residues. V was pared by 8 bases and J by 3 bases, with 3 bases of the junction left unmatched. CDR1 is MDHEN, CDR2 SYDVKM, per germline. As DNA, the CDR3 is TGTGCCAGCCGGGGACAGGACTACAATGAGCAGTTCTTC. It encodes CASRGQDYNEQFF. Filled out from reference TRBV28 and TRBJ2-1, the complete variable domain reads DVKVTQSSRYLVKRTGEKVFLECVQDMDHENMFWYRQDPGLGLRLIYFSYDVKMKEKGDIPEGYSVSREKKERFSLILESASTNQTSMYLCASRGQDYNEQFFGPGTRLTVL.

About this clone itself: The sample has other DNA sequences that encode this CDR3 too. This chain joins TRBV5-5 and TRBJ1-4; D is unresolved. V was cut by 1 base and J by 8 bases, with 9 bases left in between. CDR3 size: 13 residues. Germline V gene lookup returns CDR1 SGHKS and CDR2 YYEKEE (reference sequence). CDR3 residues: CASSLWGSEKLFF. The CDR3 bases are TGTGCCAGCAGCTTGTGGGGTTCGGAAAAACTGTTTTTT.

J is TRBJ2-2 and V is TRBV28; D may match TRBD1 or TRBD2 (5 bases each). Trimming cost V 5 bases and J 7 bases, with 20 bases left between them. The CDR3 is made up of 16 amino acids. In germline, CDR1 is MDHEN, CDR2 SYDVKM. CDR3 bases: TGTGCCAGCAGTAAAATCGGCGAAGGGACGGACGGGGAGCTGTTTTTT. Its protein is CASSKIGEGTDGELFF. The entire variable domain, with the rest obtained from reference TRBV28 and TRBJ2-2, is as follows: DVKVTQSSRYLVKRTGEKVFLECVQDMDHENMFWYRQDPGLGLRLIYFSYDVKMKEKGDIPEGYSVSREKKERFSLILESASTNQTSMYLCASSKIGEGTDGELFFGEGSRLTVL.

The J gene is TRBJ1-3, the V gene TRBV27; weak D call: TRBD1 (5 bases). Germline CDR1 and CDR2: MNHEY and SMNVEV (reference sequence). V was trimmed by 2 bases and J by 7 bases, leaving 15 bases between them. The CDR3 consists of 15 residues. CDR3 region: CASSLILDWGNTIYF. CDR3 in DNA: TGTGCCAGCAGTTTAATCTTGGATTGGGGCAACACCATATATTTT.

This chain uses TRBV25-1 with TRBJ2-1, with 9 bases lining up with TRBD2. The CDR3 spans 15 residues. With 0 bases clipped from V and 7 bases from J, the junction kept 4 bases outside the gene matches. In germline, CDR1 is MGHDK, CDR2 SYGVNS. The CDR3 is CASSEYGTSSNEQFF. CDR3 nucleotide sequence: TGTGCCAGCAGTGAATACGGGACTAGCTCAAATGAGCAGTTCTTC.

The CDR3 here is CSVGRAALGNEQFF. In DNA form, the CDR3 reads TGCAGCGTTGGCCGGGCCGCCTTGGGCAATGAGCAGTTCTTC. The gene calls are TRBV29-1 and TRBJ2-1; D uncertain. Germline-derived CDR1 and CDR2 are SQVTM and ANQGSEA. Trimming took off 4 bases at V and 6 bases at J, with 16 bases between the two ends. The CDR3 has 14 residues.

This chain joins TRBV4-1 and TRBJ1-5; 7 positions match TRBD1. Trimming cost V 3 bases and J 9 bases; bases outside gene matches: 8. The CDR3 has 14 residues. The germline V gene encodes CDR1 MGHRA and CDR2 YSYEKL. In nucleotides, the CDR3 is TGCGCCAGCAGCCAGAGACAGGGTCCTCGGCCCCAGCATTTT. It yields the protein CASSQRQGPRPQHF.

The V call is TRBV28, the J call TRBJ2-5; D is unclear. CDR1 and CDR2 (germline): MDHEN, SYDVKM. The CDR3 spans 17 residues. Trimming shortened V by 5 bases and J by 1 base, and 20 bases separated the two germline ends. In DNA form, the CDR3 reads TGTGCCAGCAGTGATAACCTTTGGACGTCGAGCCAAGAGACCCAGTACTTC. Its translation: CASSDNLWTSSQETQYF.

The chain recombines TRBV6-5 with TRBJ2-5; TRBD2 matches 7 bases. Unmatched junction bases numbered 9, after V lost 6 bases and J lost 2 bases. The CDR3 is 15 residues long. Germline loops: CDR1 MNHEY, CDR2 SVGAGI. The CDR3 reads CASSPMTSPQETQYF. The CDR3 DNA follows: TGTGCCAGCAGCCCCATGACTAGCCCACAAGAGACCCAGTACTTC.

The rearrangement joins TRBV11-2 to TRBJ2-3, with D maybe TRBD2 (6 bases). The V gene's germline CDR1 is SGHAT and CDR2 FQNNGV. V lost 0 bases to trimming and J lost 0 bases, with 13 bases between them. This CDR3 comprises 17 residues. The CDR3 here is CASSLDKYRESTDTQYF. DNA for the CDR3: TGTGCCAGCAGCTTAGATAAGTACCGGGAGAGCACAGATACGCAGTATTTT.

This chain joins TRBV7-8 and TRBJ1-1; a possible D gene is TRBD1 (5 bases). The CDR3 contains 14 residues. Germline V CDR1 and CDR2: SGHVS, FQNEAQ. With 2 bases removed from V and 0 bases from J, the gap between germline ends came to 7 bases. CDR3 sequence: CASSLMTVNTEAFF. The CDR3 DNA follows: TGTGCCAGCAGCTTAATGACAGTGAACACTGAAGCTTTCTTT.

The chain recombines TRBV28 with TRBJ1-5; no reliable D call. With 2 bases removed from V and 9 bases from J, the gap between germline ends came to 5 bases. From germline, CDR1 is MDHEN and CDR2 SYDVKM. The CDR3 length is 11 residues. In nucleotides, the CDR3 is TGTGCCAGCAGTTTAGGATTGCCCCAGCATTTT. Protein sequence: CASSLGLPQHF.

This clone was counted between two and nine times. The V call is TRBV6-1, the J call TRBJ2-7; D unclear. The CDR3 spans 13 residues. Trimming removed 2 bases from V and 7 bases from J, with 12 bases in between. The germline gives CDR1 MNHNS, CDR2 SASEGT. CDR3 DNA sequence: TGTGCCAGCAGTGAATCTTCGGGTGGGGAGCAGTACTTC. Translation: CASSESSGGEQYF.

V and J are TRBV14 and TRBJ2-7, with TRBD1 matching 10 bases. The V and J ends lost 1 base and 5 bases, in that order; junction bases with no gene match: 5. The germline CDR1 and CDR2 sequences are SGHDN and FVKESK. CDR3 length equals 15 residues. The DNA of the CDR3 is TGTGCCAGCAGCCAAGCGGGGGGGACAGGGGACGAGCAGTACTTC. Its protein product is CASSQAGGTGDEQYF.

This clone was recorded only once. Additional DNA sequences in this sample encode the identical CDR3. The CDR3, as DNA: TGCGCCAGCAGCTCCACAGGGCCCACTGAAGCTTTCTTT. This codes for CASSSTGPTEAFF. The rearrangement uses TRBV5-1 and TRBJ1-1, with a weak D call TRBD1 (6 bases). The CDR3 covers 13 residues. Germline V gives CDR1 SGHRS, CDR2 YFSETQ. Trimming shortened V by 3 bases and J by 4 bases, and 10 bases separated the two germline ends.

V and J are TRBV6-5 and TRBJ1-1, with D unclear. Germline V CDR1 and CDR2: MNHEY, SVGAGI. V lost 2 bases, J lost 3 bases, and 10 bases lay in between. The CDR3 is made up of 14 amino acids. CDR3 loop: CASSYLGGDTEAFF. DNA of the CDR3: TGTGCCAGCAGTTACCTCGGTGGGGACACTGAAGCTTTCTTT.

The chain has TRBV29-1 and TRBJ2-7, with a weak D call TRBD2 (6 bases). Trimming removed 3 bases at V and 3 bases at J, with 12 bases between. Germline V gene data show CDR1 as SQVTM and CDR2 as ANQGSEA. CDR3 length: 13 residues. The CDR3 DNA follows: TGCAGCGTTGAGGGGGGTGTTGACTACGAGCAGTACTTC. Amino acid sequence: CSVEGGVDYEQYF.

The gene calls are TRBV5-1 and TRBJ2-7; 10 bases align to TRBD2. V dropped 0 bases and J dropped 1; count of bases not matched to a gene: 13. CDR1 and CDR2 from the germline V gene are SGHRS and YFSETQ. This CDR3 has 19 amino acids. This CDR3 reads CASSLAASGRNPISYEQYF. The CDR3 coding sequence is TGCGCCAGCAGCTTGGCGGCTAGCGGGAGAAATCCGATATCCTACGAGCAGTACTTC.

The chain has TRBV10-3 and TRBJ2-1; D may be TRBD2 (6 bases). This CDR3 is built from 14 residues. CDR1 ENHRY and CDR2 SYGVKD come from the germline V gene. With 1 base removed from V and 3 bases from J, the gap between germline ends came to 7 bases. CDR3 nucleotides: TGTGCCATCAGTGAGTGGACTAACTACAATGAGCAGTTCTTC. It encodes CAISEWTNYNEQFF.

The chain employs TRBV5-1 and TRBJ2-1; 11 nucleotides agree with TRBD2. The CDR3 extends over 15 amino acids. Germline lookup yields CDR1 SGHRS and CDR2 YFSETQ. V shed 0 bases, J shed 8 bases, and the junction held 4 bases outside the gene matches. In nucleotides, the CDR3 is TGCGCCAGCAGCTTGGCTCTAGCGGGAGGCTATGAGCAGTTCTTC. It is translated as CASSLALAGGYEQFF.

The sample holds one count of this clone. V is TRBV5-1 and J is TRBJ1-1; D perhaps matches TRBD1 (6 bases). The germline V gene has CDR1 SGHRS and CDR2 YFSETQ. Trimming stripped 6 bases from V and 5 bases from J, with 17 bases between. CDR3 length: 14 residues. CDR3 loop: CASNSGTTGTEAFF. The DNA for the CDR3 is TGCGCCAGCAACTCCGGGACCACAGGGACTGAAGCTTTCTTT.

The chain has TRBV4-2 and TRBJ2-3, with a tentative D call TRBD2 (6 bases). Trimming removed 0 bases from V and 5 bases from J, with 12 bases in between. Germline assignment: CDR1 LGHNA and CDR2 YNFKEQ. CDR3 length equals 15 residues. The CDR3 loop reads CASSQDGGVRDTQYF. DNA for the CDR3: TGTGCCAGCAGCCAAGATGGCGGGGTAAGAGATACGCAGTATTTT.

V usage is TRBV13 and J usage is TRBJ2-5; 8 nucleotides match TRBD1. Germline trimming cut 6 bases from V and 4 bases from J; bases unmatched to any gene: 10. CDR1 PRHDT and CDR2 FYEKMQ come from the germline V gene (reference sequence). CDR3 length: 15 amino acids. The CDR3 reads CASSFSGGEAETQYF. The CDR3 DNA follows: TGTGCCAGCAGTTTTTCAGGGGGCGAGGCAGAGACCCAGTACTTC. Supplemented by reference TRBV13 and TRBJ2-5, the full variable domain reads AAGVIQSPRHLIKEKRETATLKCYPIPRHDTVYWYQQGPGQDPQFLISFYEKMQSDKGSIPDRFSAQQFSDYHSELNMSSLELGDSALYFCASSFSGGEAETQYFGPGTRLLVL.

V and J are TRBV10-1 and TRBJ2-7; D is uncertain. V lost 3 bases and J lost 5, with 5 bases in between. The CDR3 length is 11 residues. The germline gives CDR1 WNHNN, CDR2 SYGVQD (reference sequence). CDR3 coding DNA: TGCGCCAGCAGTGACTCGAACGAGCAGTACTTC. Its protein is CASSDSNEQYF.

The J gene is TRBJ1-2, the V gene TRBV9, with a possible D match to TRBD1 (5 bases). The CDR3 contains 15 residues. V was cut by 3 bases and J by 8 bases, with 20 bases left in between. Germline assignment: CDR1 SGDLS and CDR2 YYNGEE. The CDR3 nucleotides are TGTGCCAGCAGCGCACTCGACGGACGCGGGGGAGGCTACACCTTC. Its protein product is CASSALDGRGGGYTF.